This T cell receptor (beta chain) emerged from a study of T cell responses to AZD1222 COVID-19 vaccine. Per the germline V gene, CDR1 is SGHNT and CDR2 is YENEEA. This CDR3 is built from 14 residues. Between the trimmed V and J ends, which lost 5 bases and 6 bases, there was a span of 13 bases. This clone occurred once. TCRdb keeps only in-frame clones here, not all; method: immunoSEQ multiplex PCR. The profile covers approximately 110,000 clones, with 88% appearing a single time and under 4.5% taken by the ten largest. Here the sequenced sample was peripheral blood, taken on day 0 of AZD1222 vaccination. The genes are TRBV11-3 and TRBJ2-2; D unclear. This clonotype originated in an adult in good health. The CDR3 is CASSPASSSGELFF. For the CDR3, the DNA is TGTGCCAGCAGCCCTGCCTCGTCTTCCGGGGAGCTGTTTTTT. The full variable domain, its missing parts supplied by reference TRBV11-3 and TRBJ2-2, is EAGVVQSPRYKIIEKKQPVAFWCNPISGHNTLYWYLQNLGQGPELLIRYENEEAVDDSQLPKDRFSAERLKGVDSTLKIQPAELGDSAVYLCASSPASSSGELFFGEGSRLTVL.